The present entry profiles one TCR beta chain with its context. Its specificity is not known. This sample is drawn from a study of graft-versus-host responses after intestinal transplantation. Study information: Isolated intestinal, liver-intestinal, or multivisceral transplants had been given to the recipients. All of the recipients had induction that used anti-thymocyte globulin, then tacrolimus and steroids for around three years. Study results and limitations: The highest levels of circulating GvH clones went along with early declines in HvG clones after transplant. Across patients carrying graft-donor T cell macrochimerism, allografts held high graft-versus-host to host-versus-graft clonal ratios.

V was cut by 6 bases and J by 4 bases, with 13 bases left in between. Germline values: CDR1 SGHTA, CDR2 FQGNSA. CDR3 length: 14 amino acids. Here immunoSEQ multiplex PCR was the method, and the copy in TCRdb shows in-frame clones only, minus some. The sample carries tens of thousands of clones, around 96% recorded once. Material: unstimulated CD8+ T cells sorted from spleen or lymph node cells, obtained before transplant. The source is a human donor who was the organ donor for an intestinal transplant. The chain links TRBV7-2 to TRBJ1-3, with TRBD1 as a possible D gene (6 bases). This CDR3 is CASRDPGVGNTIYF. The CDR3 coding sequence is TGTGCCAGCAGGGACCCAGGGGTCGGAAACACCATATATTTT.